This record looks at one T cell receptor beta chain sequence and its context. The antigen is not known. The CDR3 loop spans 14 amino acids. The trim removed 2 bases at V and 6 bases at J, leaving 4 bases unmatched. Germline lookup yields CDR1 MNHEY and CDR2 SMNVEV (reference sequence). The data are from a study of cytomegalovirus exposure and HLA in healthy donors. Study details: The 100 to 150 validation repertoires matched the 666 first-cohort repertoires in platform, a later analysis reported.

From the roughly 110-subject validation cohort, which was separate from the roughly 620-subject first cohort, the donors were drawn. Profiling relied on immunoSEQ multiplex PCR, and the TCRdb table lists in-frame clones only, not all of them. The sample includes tens of thousands of clones, approximately 94% of them seen just once. Findings and limits, study-wide: It was confirmed in vitro that three of the CMV-associated chains were specific for CMV antigens.

The genes are TRBV27 and TRBJ2-3; 8 bases line up with TRBD2. This TCR was recovered from a young woman in good health and CMV-seronegative. The sequencing sample was made of PBMCs. CDR3 sequence reads: CASSLVRGEDTQYF. As DNA, the CDR3 is TGTGCCAGCAGTTTAGTGCGGGGGGAGGATACGCAGTATTTT.